Below are 7 T cell receptor beta chains sequenced from a single sample in a study of vaccination and CD4 T cells after COVID-19. CD4+ T cells that had been cultured provided DNA sequenced with the Oncomine TCR Beta short-read assay. TCRdb ran MiXCR on the PCR reads and lists one entry per CDR3 protein. The table includes roughly 16,000 distinct CDR3 sequences, approximately 65% detected once. The antigens for these receptors are not known. Treatment in this sample: approximately 10-day PBMC culture with coronavirus spike peptide pools or control peptides (ViraFEST assay). Material: CD4+ T cells from blood, cultured in vitro. These receptor sequences come from a human donor who had recovered from COVID-19.

This chain links TRBV6-2 or TRBV6-3 with TRBJ2-5; no clear D. Germline-derived CDR1 and CDR2 are MNHEY and SVGEGT. CDR3 size: 12 residues. The V end lost 4 bases, the J end lost 6 bases, and 9 bases lay between the germline ends. The CDR3 sequence: CASSFPPKTQYF. The CDR3 DNA sequence: TGTGCCAGCAGTTTCCCCCCGAAGACCCAGTACTTC.

The genes are TRBV20-1 and TRBJ1-5; 8 bases are shared with TRBD1. CDR3 size: 13 residues. Trimming cost V 6 bases and J 5 bases; bases outside gene matches: 6. The germline gives CDR1 DFQATT, CDR2 SNEGSKA (reference sequence). Here the CDR3 reads CSATTGVDQPQHF. For the CDR3, the DNA is TGCAGTGCAACGACAGGGGTCGATCAGCCCCAGCATTTT.

This chain joins TRBV7-2 and TRBJ2-7; 8 bases map to TRBD1. Germline V gene lookup returns CDR1 SGHTA and CDR2 FQGNSA. V was clipped by 5 bases and J by 3 bases; unmatched bases: 21. The CDR3 covers 19 residues. The CDR3 reads CASSRIQIRTGTHGYEQYF. CDR3 coding DNA: TGTGCCAGCAGCCGAATCCAAATTCGGACAGGGACACACGGCTACGAGCAGTACTTC.

This chain joins TRBV19 and TRBJ1-1; D gene ambiguous. CDR3 size: 10 residues. Germline loops: CDR1 LNHDA, CDR2 SQIVND (reference sequence). V lost 8 bases and J lost 6, with 7 bases in between. The CDR3 loop reads CASASAEAFF. CDR3 DNA sequence: TGTGCCAGTGCCTCGGCTGAAGCTTTCTTT.

The rearrangement uses TRBV21-1 and TRBJ1-1; no DNA check was done on the table's D call, TRBD1. TRBV21-1 is noted as a pseudogene. The CDR3 contains 15 residues. CDR3 region: CASSKGDRGGTEAFF. CDR3 coding DNA: TGTGCCAGCAGCAAGGGGGACAGGGGTGGCACTGAAGCTTTCTTT.

V usage is TRBV6-1 and J usage is TRBJ1-1; D not certain. Trimming took 7 bases from V and 1 from J, leaving 10 bases between them. The CDR3 sequence is 13 residues long. In germline, CDR1 is MNHNS, CDR2 SASEGT. The DNA for the CDR3 is TGTGCCAGCACCTCACAAAAGAACACTGAAGCTTTCTTT. Amino acids: CASTSQKNTEAFF.

This clonotype showed up just a few times. This rearrangement joins TRBV24-1 to TRBJ1-2; unclear D gene. Trimming left V 5 bases short and J 7 bases short, with 10 bases between. Germline CDR1 is KGHDR and CDR2 is SFDVKD. The CDR3 loop spans 12 amino acids. DNA of the CDR3: TGTGCCACCAGTGCCCCCGGGCGTGGCTACACCTTC. It yields the protein CATSAPGRGYTF.